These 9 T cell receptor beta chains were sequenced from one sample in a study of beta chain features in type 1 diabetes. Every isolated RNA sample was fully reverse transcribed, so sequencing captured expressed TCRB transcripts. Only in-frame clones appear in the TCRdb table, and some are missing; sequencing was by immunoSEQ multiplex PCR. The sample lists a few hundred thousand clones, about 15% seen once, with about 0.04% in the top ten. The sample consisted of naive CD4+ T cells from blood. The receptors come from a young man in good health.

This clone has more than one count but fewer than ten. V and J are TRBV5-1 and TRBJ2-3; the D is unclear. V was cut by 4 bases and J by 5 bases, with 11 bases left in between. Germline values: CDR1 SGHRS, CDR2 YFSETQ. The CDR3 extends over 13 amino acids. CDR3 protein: CASSDARGDTQYF. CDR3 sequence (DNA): TGCGCCAGCAGCGACGCACGTGGAGATACGCAGTATTTT.

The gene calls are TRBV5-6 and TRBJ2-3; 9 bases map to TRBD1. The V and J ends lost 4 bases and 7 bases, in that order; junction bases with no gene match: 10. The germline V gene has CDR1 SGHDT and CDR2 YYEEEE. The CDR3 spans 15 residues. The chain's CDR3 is CASSLPGQGGNTQYF. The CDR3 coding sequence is TGTGCCAGCAGCCTACCGGGACAGGGAGGAAATACGCAGTATTTT. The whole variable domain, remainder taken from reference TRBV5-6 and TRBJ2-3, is DAGVTQSPTHLIKTRGQQVTLRCSPKSGHDTVSWYQQALGQGPQFIFQYYEEEERQRGNFPDRFSGHQFPNYSSELNVNALLLGDSALYLCASSLPGQGGNTQYFGPGTRLTVL.

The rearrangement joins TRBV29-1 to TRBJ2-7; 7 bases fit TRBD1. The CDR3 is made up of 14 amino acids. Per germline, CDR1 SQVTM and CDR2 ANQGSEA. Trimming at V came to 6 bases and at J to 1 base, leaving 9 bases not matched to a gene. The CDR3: CSVNPQTGSYEQYF. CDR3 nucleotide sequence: TGCAGCGTAAACCCCCAGACAGGGTCCTACGAGCAGTACTTC.

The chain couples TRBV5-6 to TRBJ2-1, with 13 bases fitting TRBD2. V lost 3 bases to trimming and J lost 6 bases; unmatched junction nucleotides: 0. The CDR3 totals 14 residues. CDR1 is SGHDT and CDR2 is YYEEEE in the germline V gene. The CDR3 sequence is CASSWTSGSNEQFF. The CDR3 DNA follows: TGTGCCAGCAGCTGGACTAGCGGGAGCAATGAGCAGTTCTTC.

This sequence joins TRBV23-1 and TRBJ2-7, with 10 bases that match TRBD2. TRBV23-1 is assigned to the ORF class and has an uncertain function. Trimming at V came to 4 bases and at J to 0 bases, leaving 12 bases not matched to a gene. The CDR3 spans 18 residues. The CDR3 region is CASSLRVRLAGASYEQYV. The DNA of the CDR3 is TGCGCCAGCAGTCTAAGGGTACGGCTAGCGGGAGCCTCCTACGAGCAGTACGTC.

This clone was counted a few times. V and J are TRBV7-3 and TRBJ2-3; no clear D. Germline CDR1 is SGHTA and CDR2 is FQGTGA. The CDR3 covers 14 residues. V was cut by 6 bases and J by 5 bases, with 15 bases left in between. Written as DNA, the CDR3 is TGTGCCAGCAGTCGTCGACCCGAAGAAGATACGCAGTATTTT. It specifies CASSRRPEEDTQYF.

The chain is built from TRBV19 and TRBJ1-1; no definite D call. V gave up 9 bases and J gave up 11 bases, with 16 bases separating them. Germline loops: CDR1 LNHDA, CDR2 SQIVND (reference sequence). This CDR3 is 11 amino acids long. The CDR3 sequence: CASQNRLRAFF. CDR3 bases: TGTGCCAGCCAAAACCGGCTGAGGGCTTTCTTT.

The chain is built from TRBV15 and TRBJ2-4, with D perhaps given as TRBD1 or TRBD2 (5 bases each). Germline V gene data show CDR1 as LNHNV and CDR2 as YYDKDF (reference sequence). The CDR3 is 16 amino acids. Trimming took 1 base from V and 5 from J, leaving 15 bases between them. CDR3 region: CATSRGSFGAQNIQYF. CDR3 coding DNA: TGTGCCACCAGCAGAGGTAGCTTCGGGGCGCAAAACATTCAGTACTTC.

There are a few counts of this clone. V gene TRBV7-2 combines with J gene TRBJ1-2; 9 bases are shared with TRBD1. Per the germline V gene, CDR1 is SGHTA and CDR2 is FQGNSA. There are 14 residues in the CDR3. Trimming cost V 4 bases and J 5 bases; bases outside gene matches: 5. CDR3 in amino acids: CASSSRDRGYGYTF. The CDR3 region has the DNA TGTGCCAGCAGCTCCCGAGACAGGGGGTATGGCTACACCTTC.